This passage covers 18 T cell receptor beta chains from one sample sequenced in a study of OX40 agonist ivuxolimab in advanced cancers. Assay: immunoSEQ multiplex PCR; the TCRdb copy retains only in-frame clones and omits some. The sample shows fewer than 10,000 clones, 70% of them seen only once. The sample was CD4+ or CD8+ T cells sorted from blood, taken in a trial of the OX40 agonist ivuxolimab. All receptors come from an adult with an advanced solid tumor such as melanoma, head and neck, liver or kidney cancer.

The V call is TRBV7-9, the J call TRBJ2-5; D is perhaps TRBD1 (5 bases). The germline gives CDR1 SEHNR, CDR2 FQNEAQ (reference sequence). The CDR3 length is 16 residues. V dropped 6 bases and J dropped 2 bases, with 19 bases sitting between them. CDR3 in DNA: TGTGCCAGCAGTTCCATTACAGGTCTCTTGCAAGAGACCCAGTACTTC. Residues: CASSSITGLLQETQYF.

The chain employs TRBV6-6 and TRBJ2-2, with D perhaps matching TRBD2 (5 bases). Trimming cost V 5 bases and J 7 bases, with 11 bases left between them. The germline V gene has CDR1 MNHNY and CDR2 SVGAGI (reference sequence). The CDR3 is 13 amino acids. The CDR3 loop reads CASSDTEGGELFF. DNA for the CDR3: TGTGCCAGCAGTGACACCGAGGGCGGGGAGCTGTTTTTT.

In this sample, this clone turned up a few times. DNA of the CDR3: TGCGCCAGCACCCACGAACTTATCTCTAGCACAGATACGCAGTATTTT. This codes for CASTHELISSTDTQYF. V usage is TRBV5-1 and J usage is TRBJ2-3; no firm D call. The CDR3 runs 16 residues. The V and J ends lost 6 bases and 0 bases respectively, with 17 bases between them. In germline, CDR1 is SGHRS, CDR2 YFSETQ.

The chain employs TRBV5-1 and TRBJ2-5, with 9 nucleotides matching TRBD1. CDR3 size: 16 residues. In germline, CDR1 is SGHRS, CDR2 YFSETQ. V lost 4 bases and J lost 4; bases outside the gene matches: 11. The CDR3 DNA reads TGCGCCAGCAGCGAAGAGGGACAGGGAATCCGAGAGACCCAGTACTTC. Protein: CASSEEGQGIRETQYF. Full variable domain (remainder filled in from reference TRBV5-1 and TRBJ2-5): KAGVTQTPRYLIKTRGQQVTLSCSPISGHRSVSWYQQTPGQGLQFLFEYFSETQRNKGNFPGRFSGRQFSNSRSEMNVSTLELGDSALYLCASSEEGQGIRETQYFGPGTRLLVL.

This chain connects TRBV19 to TRBJ2-7; tentative D call: TRBD2 (5 bases). Trimming took 6 bases from V and 0 from J, leaving 15 bases between them. Per germline, CDR1 LNHDA and CDR2 SQIVND (reference sequence). The CDR3 is 15 residues long. Written as DNA, the CDR3 is TGTGCCAGTAGCCAAAGGACTTCCCGCTCCTACGAGCAGTACTTC. Amino acids: CASSQRTSRSYEQYF.

The rearrangement uses TRBV7-9 and TRBJ2-3, with unresolved D. Trimming took 8 bases from V and 2 from J, leaving 8 bases between them. Germline V gene sequence: CDR1 SEHNR, CDR2 FQNEAQ (reference sequence). The CDR3 is 12 amino acids. The DNA for the CDR3 is TGTGCCAGCTCCTCCTTCACAGATACGCAGTATTTT. Translating it yields CASSSFTDTQYF.

The CDR3 DNA is TGCGCCAGCAGCCAAGGCGCCAGCCCGGAAAAACTGTTTTTT. It is translated as CASSQGASPEKLFF. This chain joins TRBV4-3 and TRBJ1-4, with D uncertain. CDR1 and CDR2 (germline): LGHNA, YSLEER. CDR3 size: 14 residues. The V end lost 1 base, the J end lost 8 bases, and 11 bases lay between the germline ends.

This clone was counted between two and nine times. The chain links TRBV5-1 to TRBJ2-7, with D perhaps TRBD2 (6 bases). The CDR3 loop spans 14 amino acids. From germline, CDR1 is SGHRS and CDR2 YFSETQ. The V and J ends lost 0 bases and 5 bases respectively, with 12 bases between them. CDR3 nucleotide sequence: TGCGCCAGCAGCTTGGTCGGGACTGCAGACGAGCAGTACTTC. The encoded protein is CASSLVGTADEQYF.

Comment on this clone: The sample carries other DNA sequences with the same CDR3. This chain joins TRBV19 and TRBJ2-7, with TRBD2 as a possible D gene (6 bases). V lost 3 bases to trimming and J lost 4 bases, with 10 bases between them. Per the germline V gene, CDR1 is LNHDA and CDR2 is SQIVND (reference sequence). This CDR3 comprises 13 residues. The CDR3 nucleotides read TGTGCCAGTAGTATTGGAGGGACTTACGAGCAGTACTTC. It codes for CASSIGGTYEQYF.

The genes are TRBV5-1 and TRBJ1-1; D may be TRBD1 (5 bases). Deletions cut 1 base from V and 1 base from J, with 17 bases between. CDR1 is SGHRS and CDR2 is YFSETQ in the germline V gene. The CDR3 totals 17 residues. This CDR3 is CASSLSKGRARNTEAFF. The CDR3, as DNA: TGCGCCAGCAGCTTGTCGAAGGGCAGGGCGAGGAACACTGAAGCTTTCTTT. Combining the CDR3 with reference TRBV5-1 and TRBJ1-1 gives the whole variable domain KAGVTQTPRYLIKTRGQQVTLSCSPISGHRSVSWYQQTPGQGLQFLFEYFSETQRNKGNFPGRFSGRQFSNSRSEMNVSTLELGDSALYLCASSLSKGRARNTEAFFGQGTRLTVV.

This clone was detected once. This chain connects TRBV7-3 to TRBJ2-5; D unclear. CDR1 SGHTA and CDR2 FQGTGA come from the germline V gene. V was cut by 0 bases and J by 5 bases, with 13 bases left in between. The CDR3 totals 15 residues. CDR3 nucleotides: TGTGCCAGCAGCTTAACCGGCCTAGTGGGGGAGACCCAGTACTTC. It yields the protein CASSLTGLVGETQYF.

The chain links TRBV7-9 to TRBJ2-1; 8 bases are shared with TRBD2. The V gene's germline CDR1 is SEHNR and CDR2 FQNEAQ (reference sequence). V dropped 4 bases and J dropped 6; count of bases not matched to a gene: 8. The CDR3 runs 15 residues. The CDR3 spells CASSSTAGGVNEQFF. The CDR3 region has the DNA TGTGCCAGCAGCTCGACCGCCGGGGGGGTCAATGAGCAGTTCTTC.

This clone appeared a few times. This chain uses TRBV4-1 with TRBJ1-1; D ambiguous. Trimming cost V 3 bases and J 8 bases, with 13 bases left between them. Looked up from germline, CDR1 is MGHRA and CDR2 is YSYEKL. The CDR3 is 13 residues long. The CDR3 protein is CASSHPNPPEAFF. The CDR3 coding sequence is TGCGCCAGCAGCCATCCCAACCCCCCCGAAGCTTTCTTT.

The chain recombines TRBV7-2 with TRBJ2-1; 11 nucleotides align to TRBD2. The CDR3 length is 16 residues. V trimming: 6 bases; J trimming: 5 bases; junction bases outside the gene matches: 9. Germline V lookup: CDR1 SGHTA, CDR2 FQGNSA. The CDR3 region has the DNA TGTGCCAGCAGACGCGTAGCGGGGGGGCCCGACAATGAGCAGTTCTTC. Its protein product is CASRRVAGGPDNEQFF.

The chain uses TRBV28 and TRBJ2-1; the D gene could be TRBD1 or TRBD2 (6 bases each). This CDR3 region has 17 residues. Germline V gene data show CDR1 as MDHEN and CDR2 as SYDVKM. Trimming took 5 bases from V and 5 from J, leaving 22 bases between them. In DNA, the CDR3 is TGTGCCAGCAGTCACTCCCTCGGGGGCCAGGGCCACAATGAGCAGTTCTTC. Residues: CASSHSLGGQGHNEQFF.

The chain joins TRBV27 to TRBJ2-2; D gene ambiguous. The CDR3 totals 12 residues. CDR1 is MNHEY, CDR2 SMNVEV, per germline (reference sequence). V dropped 3 bases and J dropped 6 bases, with 5 bases sitting between them. The CDR3 protein is CASSFGAGELFF. DNA of the CDR3: TGTGCCAGCAGTTTTGGCGCCGGGGAGCTGTTTTTT.

CDR3 amino acids: CASSFTGGLTYGYTF. The DNA of the CDR3 is TGTGCCAGCAGCTTTACAGGGGGTTTGACCTATGGCTACACCTTC. This chain joins TRBV7-9 and TRBJ1-2, with 8 bases matching TRBD1. Trimming at V came to 3 bases and at J to 4 bases, leaving 7 bases not matched to a gene. Germline CDR1 SEHNR, CDR2 FQNEAQ (reference sequence). The CDR3 has 15 amino acids.

The genes are TRBV30 and TRBJ2-7; the D is unclear. This CDR3 is built from 12 residues. Trimming took off 3 bases at V and 7 bases at J, with 13 bases between the two ends. Germline lookup yields CDR1 GTSNPN and CDR2 SVGIG (reference sequence). The CDR3 loop reads CAWSPLTREQYF. CDR3 DNA: TGTGCCTGGAGCCCTCTAACACGGGAGCAGTACTTC.